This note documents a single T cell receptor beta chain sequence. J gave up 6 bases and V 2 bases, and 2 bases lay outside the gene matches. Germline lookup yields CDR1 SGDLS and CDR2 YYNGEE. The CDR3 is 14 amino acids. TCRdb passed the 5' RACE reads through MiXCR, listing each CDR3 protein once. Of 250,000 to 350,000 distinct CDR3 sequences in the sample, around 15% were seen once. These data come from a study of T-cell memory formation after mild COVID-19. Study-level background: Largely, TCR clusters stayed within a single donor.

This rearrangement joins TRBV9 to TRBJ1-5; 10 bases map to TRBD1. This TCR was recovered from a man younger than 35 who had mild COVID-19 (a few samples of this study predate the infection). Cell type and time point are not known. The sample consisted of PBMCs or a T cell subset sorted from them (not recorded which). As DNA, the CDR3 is TGTGCCAGCAGCGTCGGACAGGGGGGTCAGCCCCAGCATTTT. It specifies CASSVGQGGQPQHF.